Included here is one T cell receptor beta chain sequence, with context. This sample was taken from a study of T cell changes during pregnancy in multiple sclerosis. CDR1 and CDR2 (germline): MDHEN, SYDVKM. The CDR3 runs to 14 residues. The J segment lost 3 bases and the V segment lost 5 bases, leaving 3 bases of the junction unmatched. Profiling relied on immunoSEQ multiplex PCR, and the TCRdb table lists in-frame clones only, not all of them. The sample has tens of thousands of clones; 85% to 95% are singletons. Sequencing used CD4+ T cells from peripheral blood mononuclear cells, obtained in the third trimester of pregnancy. This receptor was obtained from a female donor with multiple sclerosis, enrolled in a pregnancy study. The chain uses TRBV28 and TRBJ1-5; 8 bases map to TRBD1. CDR3 bases: TGTGCCAGCAGTCAGGGGGCCTACAATCAGCCCCAGCATTTT. Translation gives CASSQGAYNQPQHF.